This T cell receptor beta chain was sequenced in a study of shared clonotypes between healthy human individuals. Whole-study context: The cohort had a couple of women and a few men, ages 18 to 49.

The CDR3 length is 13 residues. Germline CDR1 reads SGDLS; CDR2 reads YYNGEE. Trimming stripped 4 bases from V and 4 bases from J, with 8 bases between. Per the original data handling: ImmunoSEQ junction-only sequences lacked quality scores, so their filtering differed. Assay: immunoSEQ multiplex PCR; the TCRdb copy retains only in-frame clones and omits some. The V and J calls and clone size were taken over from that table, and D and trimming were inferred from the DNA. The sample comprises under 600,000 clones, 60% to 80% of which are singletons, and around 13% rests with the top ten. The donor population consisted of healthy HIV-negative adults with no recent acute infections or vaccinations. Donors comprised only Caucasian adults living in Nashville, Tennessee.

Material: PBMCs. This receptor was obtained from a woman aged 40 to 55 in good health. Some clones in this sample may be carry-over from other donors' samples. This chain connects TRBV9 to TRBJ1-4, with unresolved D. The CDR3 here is CASSTWDNEKLFF. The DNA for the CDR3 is TGTGCCAGCAGCACCTGGGATAATGAAAAACTGTTTTTT.